This TCR beta chain was sequenced in a study of T cells in Graves' hyperthyroidism and ophthalmopathy (dated by TCRdb to the late 2010s). General notes on the study: Peripheral blood samples were taken at the time of initial diagnosis, prior to any treatment. TCR V-J signatures able to tell the groups apart were searched for in a discovery cohort of approximately 95 patients, of whom 43 had Graves' ophthalmopathy and under 65 had stable Graves' hyperthyroidism. Whether ophthalmopathy could be predicted prospectively was tested in an independent validation cohort made up of about 18 hyperthyroidism patients plus 17 patients who later progressed to ophthalmopathy. The 75 to 100 discovery patients were divided at random into training and test sets in a 7:3 ratio. In more than 5 Graves' hyperthyroidism patients, the study also compared T-cell repertoires from thyroid tissue with T-cell repertoires from blood. After blood sampling, hyperthyroidism patients were treated with methimazole at a starting dose of 30 mg daily, and ophthalmopathy patients were treated with high-dose intravenous methylprednisolone. The paper describes TCR Vbeta CDR3 sequencing of around 130 peripheral blood samples, made up of approximately 40 ophthalmopathy patients, approximately 76 hyperthyroidism patients and some 17 progressor patients. The investigation overall reported the following: Blood samples also contained most of the expanded thyroid clonotypes (frequency above 0.001), which suggests that blood repertoires may reflect thyroid immune responses. During validation, the model predicted progression to ophthalmopathy a median of approximately 6.5 months ahead of onset, with around 70% sensitivity and about 72% specificity. In cross-validation, a model built on a 13 V-J signature told ophthalmopathy apart from stable hyperthyroidism with about 90% sensitivity and approximately 81% specificity, and in testing the same model reached 80%/75%. No statistical method was used to fix the sample size in advance, and group allocation was not hidden from the investigators.

Hyperthyroidism patients were newly diagnosed, had a disease duration of under 2 months, and were aged 18 to 65 years. Exclusion was applied to patients with uncontrolled infections, other autoimmune diseases, pregnancy or lactation. Diagnoses relied on clinical symptoms, serum thyroxine and TRAb, thyroid ultrasound and orbital computed tomography. For progressor patients, blood was drawn at the first diagnosis of hyperthyroidism, before any ophthalmopathy symptoms had appeared. PBMCs were separated from approximately 10 ml of fresh peripheral blood using Ficoll-Paque density gradient centrifugation. Progressor patients were first diagnosed with Graves' hyperthyroidism and then developed ophthalmopathy during follow-up. Total RNA was extracted using Trizol reagent, and RNA quality was assessed on an Agilent 2100 Bioanalyzer. TCR beta CDR3 regions were amplified from RNA transcripts. The TCR CDR3 was subjected to a first round of RT-PCR using the HTBI primer set and the Qiagen OneStep RT-PCR kit. Libraries were constructed in a second round of multiplex PCR, after which size selection and purification were carried out. The libraries were sequenced on an Illumina HiSeq2000 using paired-end 100 bp reads. In the original analysis: SOAPnuke was used to process the raw data, removing reads that contained adapters or uncalled bases, had a mean Phred below 15, or lacked an exact match to the constant primer or identifier. COPE v1.2.5 was used to merge high-quality paired reads, and clonotypes were defined as unique nucleotide sequences. MiTCR v1.1 was used to align clonotypes to the IMGT TRBV, TRBD and TRBJ reference segments. Only V-J combinations with frequency above 0.0001, covering 99% to 99.2% of repertoires, were analysed. The TCS score was defined as F50 (clonal expansion) divided by E x V (chaos), with BLOSUM62-based TCRdist calculated between CDR3 peptides within each V-J. Welch's t-statistics and random forest reduced around 520 V-J features to 13, which were used in a naive Bayes classifier (R e1071). Clones were called with MiXCR by TCRdb after fastp trimmed the public reads at Q25, and only in-frame beta chains were retained. Duplicate CDR3 protein sequences are folded into a single record with the most common DNA and genes. TCRdb, not the original authors, processed these V and J calls. This sample is represented by more than 550,000 distinct CDR3 sequences; about 17% of them were singletons. The ten largest clonotypes hold about a sixth of the sample.

Comments on this clonotype: The antigen it binds to is not known. With a much larger clone just one base away, this may be a read error.

Material: blood. The sequence derives from a woman between 50 and 59 years old with Graves' hyperthyroidism that later progressed to Graves' ophthalmopathy.

The CDR3 reads CASRPTSGGYNEQFF. The nucleotide sequence reads as follows: TGTGCCAGCAGACCGACTAGCGGGGGGTACAATGAGCAGTTCTTC. The chain links TRBV12-3 or TRBV12-4 with TRBJ2-1; 13 bases in the middle match TRBD2. Trimming takes 6 bases off V and 4 bases off J; junction bases not matched to a gene: 3. Its CDR3 holds 15 amino acids, cysteine through phenylalanine. Left in the record is the CDR3 DNA by itself, 45 bases read in frame from the first base.